This T cell receptor beta chain was identified during a study of shared clonotypes between healthy human individuals. Overall study findings and caveats: It was the non-shared clonotypes that had lower generation probabilities than clonotypes shared by all four donors.

Naive-designated CD8 cells lacked CD45RO, were positively enriched for CCR7, and omitted terminally differentiated effector memory CD45RA+ cells. Remarks on this clone: Its matching antigen is unknown.

Deep-level assay runs were performed. The authors distributed each subset's genomic DNA evenly over several immunoSEQ plates. Using roughly 180 ng DNA, approximately 30,000 T cell genomes, the sorted-subset replicate PCRs were run. Some clones are missing from TCRdb's copy, which holds only in-frame ones; the method was immunoSEQ multiplex PCR. The table lists millions of clones, about 95% of them singletons. The sequence came from a man aged 18 to 30 in good health. Sequencing used naive CD8+ T cells sorted from blood.

As DNA, the CDR3 is TGTGCCAGCAGCCACCAAGGGACAGGGGAAACCTACGAGCAGTACTTC. It encodes CASSHQGTGETYEQYF. The rearrangement uses TRBV25-1 and TRBJ2-7; TRBD1 aligns across 10 bases. The CDR3 extends over 16 amino acids. V was clipped by 6 bases and J by 2 bases; unmatched bases: 10. Looked up from germline, CDR1 is MGHDK and CDR2 is SYGVNS.